This T cell receptor beta chain came from a study of control samples from healthy donors and cancer patients. The germline V gene encodes CDR1 LNHDA and CDR2 SQIVND (reference sequence). This CDR3 comprises 13 residues. Trimming left V 9 bases short and J 2 bases short, with 12 bases between. Repertoires were generated with immunoSEQ multiplex PCR, while TCRdb's copy carries only in-frame clones and drops some. The profile shows 69,000 or so clones, 94% of them singletons. The genes are TRBV19 and TRBJ2-3; a possible D gene is TRBD2 (7 bases). The TCR sequence derives from a woman in her 30s in good health. Sequencing used blood. The CDR3 sequence: CAREGGATDTQYF. The CDR3 DNA follows: TGTGCCAGAGAGGGGGGGGCCACAGATACGCAGTATTTT.